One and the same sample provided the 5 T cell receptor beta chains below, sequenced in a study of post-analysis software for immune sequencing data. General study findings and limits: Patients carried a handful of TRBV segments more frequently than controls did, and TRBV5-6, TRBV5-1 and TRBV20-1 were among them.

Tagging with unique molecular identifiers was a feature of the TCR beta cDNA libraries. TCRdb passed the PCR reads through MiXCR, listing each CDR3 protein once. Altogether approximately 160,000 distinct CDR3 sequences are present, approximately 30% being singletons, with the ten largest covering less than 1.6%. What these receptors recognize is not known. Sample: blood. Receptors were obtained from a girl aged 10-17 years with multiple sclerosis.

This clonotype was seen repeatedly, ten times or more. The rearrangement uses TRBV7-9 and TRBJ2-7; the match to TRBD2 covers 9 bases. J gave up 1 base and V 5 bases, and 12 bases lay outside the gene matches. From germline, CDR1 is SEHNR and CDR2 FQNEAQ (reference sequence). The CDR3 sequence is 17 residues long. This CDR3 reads CASSHELAGEGSYEQYF. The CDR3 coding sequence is TGTGCCAGCAGCCACGAATTAGCGGGAGAAGGATCCTACGAGCAGTACTTC.

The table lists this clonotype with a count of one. The CDR3: CATRRPQQPGELFF. CDR3 in DNA: TGTGCCACCAGGCGCCCCCAACAACCCGGGGAGCTGTTTTTT. This chain uses TRBV24-1 with TRBJ2-2; D call uncertain. The CDR3 is made up of 14 amino acids. Per the germline V gene, CDR1 is KGHDR and CDR2 is SFDVKD. The V end was cut by 7 bases, the J end by 6 bases, with 14 bases between.

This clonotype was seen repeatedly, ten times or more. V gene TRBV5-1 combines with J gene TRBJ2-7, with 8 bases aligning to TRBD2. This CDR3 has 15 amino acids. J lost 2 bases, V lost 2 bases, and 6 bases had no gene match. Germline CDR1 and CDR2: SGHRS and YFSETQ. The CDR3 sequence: CASSFTSGVTYEQYF. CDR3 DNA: TGCGCCAGCAGCTTTACTAGCGGTGTTACCTACGAGCAGTACTTC.

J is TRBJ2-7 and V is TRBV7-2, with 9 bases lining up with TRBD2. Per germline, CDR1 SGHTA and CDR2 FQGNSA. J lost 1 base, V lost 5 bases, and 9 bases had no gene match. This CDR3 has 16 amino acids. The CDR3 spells CASSAWGLATSYEQYF. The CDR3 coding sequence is TGTGCCAGCAGCGCCTGGGGACTAGCTACATCCTACGAGCAGTACTTC.

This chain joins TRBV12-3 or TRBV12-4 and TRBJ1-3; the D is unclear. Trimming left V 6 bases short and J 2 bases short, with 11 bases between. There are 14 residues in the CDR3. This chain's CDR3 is CASRLSTPGNTIYF. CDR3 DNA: TGTGCCAGCAGGCTTAGTACCCCTGGAAACACCATATATTTT.